This T cell receptor (beta chain) originates from a study of PD-1 blockade in mismatch repair-deficient tumors. With regard to this clone: The antigen is not known.

Points from the study as a whole: After pembrolizumab, tumor-resident clones rose rapidly, then generally contracted before radiologic responses.

Mismatch repair deficiency was confirmed in all patients, by PCR or immunohistochemistry. TCRs were sequenced from three patients responding to pembrolizumab. Here immunoSEQ multiplex PCR was the method, and the copy in TCRdb shows in-frame clones only, minus some. The repertoire includes around 38,000 clones, 75% to 85% of them detected once, and approximately 22% sits in the top ten. Sequencing used peripheral blood, obtained 4 weeks after starting pembrolizumab. The sequence derives from an adult with mismatch repair-deficient cancer.

DNA of the CDR3: TGTGCCAGCAGTCACCAAGGGACAGAACCTAACTATGGCTACACCTTC. This sequence encodes CASSHQGTEPNYGYTF. The gene calls are TRBV28 and TRBJ1-2; 7 bases line up with TRBD1. Germline V gene sequence: CDR1 MDHEN, CDR2 SYDVKM. Trimming at V came to 5 bases and at J to 0 bases, leaving 9 bases not matched to a gene. CDR3 length: 16 amino acids.